The source of this TCR beta chain is a study of T cell repertoires in aging, cancer and after chemotherapy. Multiplex touch-down PCR with TRB-A/B primers amplified rearranged V-D-J TRB sequences. TCRdb analysed the multiplex PCR reads with MiXCR anew, one entry per CDR3 protein. The sample lists approximately 18,000 distinct CDR3 sequences, over 45% seen once, with 8% to 11% in the top ten. Peripheral blood genomic DNA, not sorted cells or RNA, was the template. Between the trimmed V and J ends, which lost 1 base and 4 bases, there was a span of 7 bases. Germline CDR1 is LNHDA and CDR2 is SQIVND (reference sequence). The CDR3 extends over 13 amino acids. This clonotype appeared a few times.

The clonotype comes from a human donor in good health. Sequencing input: blood. The chain employs TRBV19 and TRBJ1-1, with no clear D. Here the CDR3 reads CASSIVGITEAFF. In DNA, the CDR3 is TGTGCCAGTAGTATAGTAGGGATCACTGAAGCTTTCTTT.